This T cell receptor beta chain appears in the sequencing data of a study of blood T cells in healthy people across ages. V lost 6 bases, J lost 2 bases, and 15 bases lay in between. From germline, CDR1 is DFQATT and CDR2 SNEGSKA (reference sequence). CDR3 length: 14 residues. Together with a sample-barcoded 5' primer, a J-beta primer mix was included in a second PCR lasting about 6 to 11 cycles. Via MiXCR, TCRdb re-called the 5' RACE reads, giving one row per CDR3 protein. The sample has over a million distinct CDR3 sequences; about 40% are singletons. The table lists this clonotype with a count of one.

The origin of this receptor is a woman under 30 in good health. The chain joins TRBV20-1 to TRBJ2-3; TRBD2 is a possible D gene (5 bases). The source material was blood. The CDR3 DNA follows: TGCAGTGCCGCGGGTGGGTTGGCCACAGATACGCAGTATTTT. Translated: CSAAGGLATDTQYF.